This T cell receptor (beta chain) is from a study of T cell clonality in common variable immunodeficiency. General study points: In common variable immunodeficiency, TCR beta chains reportedly carried fewer deletions and N-nucleotide insertions.

This clone was observed a handful of times. As yet, its antigen is unknown. Read data end 3 residues before the CDR3 end; the end is taken from the germline J gene. Looked up from germline, CDR1 is SGHTA and CDR2 is FQGNSA. J lost 7 bases, V lost 6 bases, and 8 bases had no gene match. The CDR3 has 14 amino acids. TCRdb's copy holds only in-frame clones and misses some; the assay was immunoSEQ multiplex PCR. The sample has 26,000 or so clones, none seen only once. Aged 9 to 64 years, CVID subjects averaged around 40 years old. Heparinized whole blood, about 5 to 8.5 ml, came from each donor. The chain recombines TRBV7-2 with TRBJ2-1; 8 nucleotides line up with TRBD2. The receptor was derived from a human donor with common variable immunodeficiency. The sequenced material came from peripheral blood mononuclear cells. The CDR3 reads CASRKRELMNEQFF. Partial CDR3 DNA: TGTGCCAGCAGAAAGCGGGAGCTGATGAATGAG.